This T cell receptor beta chain was recorded in a study of T cells in Graves' hyperthyroidism and ophthalmopathy (dated 2019 in TCRdb). Study-wide context: Peripheral blood samples were taken at the time of initial diagnosis, prior to any treatment. A discovery cohort of about 100 patients, fewer than 50 with Graves' ophthalmopathy and roughly 59 with stable Graves' hyperthyroidism, was used to find distinguishing TCR V-J signatures. Whether ophthalmopathy could be predicted prospectively was tested in an independent validation cohort made up of about 18 hyperthyroidism patients plus 17 patients who later progressed to ophthalmopathy. For training and testing, the roughly 97 patients in the discovery cohort were randomly divided in a 7:3 ratio. In about six Graves' hyperthyroidism patients, the study also compared T-cell repertoires from thyroid tissue with T-cell repertoires from blood. After sampling, hyperthyroidism patients received methimazole starting at 30 mg daily, and ophthalmopathy patients received high-dose intravenous methylprednisolone. According to the paper, TCR Vbeta CDR3 sequencing was carried out on around 140 peripheral blood samples, which came from under 50 ophthalmopathy, 75 to 80 hyperthyroidism and 17 progressor patients. Overall results and qualifications from the work: Most expanded thyroid clonotypes (frequency above 0.001) were also detected in blood, suggesting blood repertoires may reflect thyroid immune responses. Sample size was not statistically predetermined, and investigators were not blinded to group allocation. In validation, the model predicted progression to ophthalmopathy with 65% to 71% sensitivity and around 72% specificity, a median of around six months before onset. A model built on a 13 V-J signature distinguished ophthalmopathy from stable hyperthyroidism, reaching 85% to 90% sensitivity and approximately 83% specificity in cross-validation and 80%/75% in testing.

This clonotype was recorded at least ten times. The target of this receptor is not known. No base quality values were provided; no much bigger clone lies one nucleotide off. The TCR beta CDR3 regions were amplified from the RNA transcripts. A first-round RT-PCR of the TCR CDR3 used the HTBI primer set with the Qiagen OneStep RT-PCR kit. Libraries were constructed in a second round of multiplex PCR, after which size selection and purification were carried out. Sequencing of the libraries was done on an Illumina HiSeq2000 using paired-end 100 bp reads. On the authors' methods: SOAPnuke was used to process the raw data, with reads discarded if the reads contained adapters or uncalled bases, had a mean Phred below 15, or lacked an exact constant-primer or identifier match. COPE v1.2.5 was used to merge high-quality paired reads, and clonotypes were defined as unique nucleotide sequences. MiTCR v1.1 was used to align clonotypes to the IMGT TRBV, TRBD and TRBJ reference segments. Only V-J combinations with frequency above 0.0001, covering approximately 99% of repertoires, were analysed. A TCS score was defined as the ratio between F50 (clonal expansion) and ExV (chaos), using BLOSUM62-based TCRdist between CDR3 peptides within each V-J. Welch's t-statistics and random forest reduced some 510 V-J features to 10 to 15, which were used in a naive Bayes classifier (R e1071). The raw public reads went through TCRdb reprocessing: fastp at Q25, MiXCR clone calling, in-frame beta chains kept. Duplicate CDR3 protein sequences are folded into a single record with the most common DNA and genes. The V and J calls, along with clone size, are taken from TCRdb and not from the paper's own processing. Recorded for this sample are hundreds of thousands of distinct CDR3 sequences; around 15% of them occurred a single time. The ten largest clones capture 25% to 30% of the sample.

Ophthalmopathy patients had moderately to severely active disease, with a Clinical Activity Score of 3 or more, a NOSPECS grade of 4 or more, and a disease duration of less than 3 months. Exclusion was applied to patients with uncontrolled infections, other autoimmune diseases, pregnancy or lactation. Diagnoses were established on the basis of clinical symptoms, serum thyroxine and TRAb, thyroid ultrasound, and orbital computed tomography. PBMCs were separated from approximately 10 ml of fresh peripheral blood using Ficoll-Paque density gradient centrifugation. Trizol reagent was used to extract total RNA, and RNA quality was then checked on an Agilent 2100 Bioanalyzer. The junction shows trimming of 6 bases on V and 8 bases on J, plus 14 bases between the germline ends. The germline V gene gives CDR1 as LGHNT and CDR2 as FRNRAP. There are 13 amino acids in the CDR3, from cysteine to phenylalanine inclusive. Left in the record is the CDR3 DNA by itself, 39 bases read in frame from the first base.

This clonotype was sampled from a woman between 18 and 29 years old with Graves' ophthalmopathy. The chain couples TRBV12-5 to TRBJ2-1; matching of 5 bases hints at TRBD1 as the D gene. The source material was blood. The CDR3 protein is CASGTRVKDEQFF. The DNA sequence is given as TGTGCTAGTGGGACCAGGGTGAAGGATGAGCAGTTCTTC.